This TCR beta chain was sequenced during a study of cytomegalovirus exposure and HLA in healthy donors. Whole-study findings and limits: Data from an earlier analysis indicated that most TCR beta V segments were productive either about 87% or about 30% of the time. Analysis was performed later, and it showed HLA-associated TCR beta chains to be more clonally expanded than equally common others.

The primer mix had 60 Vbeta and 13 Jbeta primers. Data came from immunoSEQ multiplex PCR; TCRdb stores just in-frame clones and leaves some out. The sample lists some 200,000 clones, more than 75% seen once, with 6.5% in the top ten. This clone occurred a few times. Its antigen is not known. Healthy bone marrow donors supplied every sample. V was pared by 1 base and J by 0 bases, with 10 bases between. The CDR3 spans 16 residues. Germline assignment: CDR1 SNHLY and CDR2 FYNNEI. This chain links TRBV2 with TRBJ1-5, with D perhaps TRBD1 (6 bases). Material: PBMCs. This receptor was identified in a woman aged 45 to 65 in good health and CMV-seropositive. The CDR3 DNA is TGTGCCAGCAGTGAAGGGGACACTCCTAGCAATCAGCCCCAGCATTTT. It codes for CASSEGDTPSNQPQHF.